This is a list of T cell receptor beta chains from one sample in a study of T cells in Graves' hyperthyroidism and ophthalmopathy. TCRdb re-analysed the multiplex PCR reads in MiXCR, keeping a single row per CDR3 protein. The sample holds approximately 600,000 distinct CDR3 sequences; under 25% are singletons and the top ten take 30% to 40%. Sequenced sample: blood. The origin of the receptors is a man younger than 45 with Graves' ophthalmopathy. The CDR3 runs from the conserved cysteine through the conserved F or W. The D gene is left open where the match is weak. Size is omitted from some rows. Given values are once, few, many or a class for expanded clones.

CDR3	DNA	size	J	D	V
CASSTGLAGAHEQFF	TGTGCCAGTAGTACCGGACTAGCGGGAGCGCATGAGCAGTTCTTC	-	TRBJ2-1	TRBD2	TRBV19
CASSSDSSYNSPLHF	TGTGCCAGCAGTTCAGATAGCTCCTATAATTCACCCCTCCACTTT	few	TRBJ1-6	-	TRBV27
CASSWDRGLVSNQPQHF	TGTGCCAGCAGCTGGGACAGGGGGCTTGTAAGCAATCAGCCCCAGCATTTT	-	TRBJ1-5	TRBD1	TRBV28
CASSLGLFGWGYEQYF	TGTGCCAGCAGCCTGGGACTCTTTGGATGGGGCTACGAGCAGTACTTC	-	TRBJ2-7	-	TRBV3-1
CASSHLGQGAGNEQYF	TGCGCCAGCAGCCACCTCGGACAGGGGGCAGGAAACGAGCAGTACTTC	-	TRBJ2-7	TRBD1	TRBV5-5
CASNDRGNQPQHF	TGTGCCAGCAACGACAGGGGTAATCAGCCCCAGCATTTT	few	TRBJ1-5	TRBD1	TRBV10-3
CSAPGAGGRSSYNSPLHF	TGCAGTGCTCCCGGCGCGGGGGGCAGAAGCTCCTATAATTCACCCCTCCACTTT	once	TRBJ1-6	-	TRBV20-1
CASSLVGGAGTQYF	TGTGCCAGCAGTTTAGTCGGGGGAGCGGGGACCCAGTACTTC	-	TRBJ2-5	-	TRBV12-3/TRBV12-4
CASSQKRWEQYF	TGTGCCAGCTCACAAAAGCGGTGGGAGCAGTACTTC	many	TRBJ2-7	-	TRBV18
CASSSRGGTGTDTQYF	TGTGCCAGCAGCTCCCGGGGTGGTACGGGCACAGATACGCAGTATTTT	many	TRBJ2-3	-	TRBV11-1
CASRKTGTAETQYF	TGTGCCAGCAGGAAAACCGGGACCGCCGAGACCCAGTACTTC	many	TRBJ2-5	-	TRBV7-9
CASSPSRLVGPDTQYF	TGTGCCAGCTCACCTTCGCGACTAGTGGGGCCAGATACGCAGTATTTT	many	TRBJ2-3	-	TRBV18
CASSFLAGASGEQFF	TGTGCCAGCAGCTTTCTAGCGGGAGCTTCCGGTGAGCAGTTCTTC	-	TRBJ2-1	TRBD2	TRBV5-5
CPSSRQGRSYEQYF	TGTCCCAGTAGTCGACAAGGGAGGTCCTACGAGCAGTACTTC	-	TRBJ2-7	-	TRBV19
CSASPLRDRFYNEQFF	TGCAGTGCTAGCCCTCTCCGGGACAGATTCTACAATGAGCAGTTCTTC	few	TRBJ2-1	TRBD1	TRBV20-1
CASSIKRETYEQYF	TGCGCCAGCAGCATAAAGCGGGAGACCTACGAGCAGTACTTC	many	TRBJ2-7	TRBD2	TRBV4-1
CASSSTGRTKGYTF	TGTGCCAGCAGTTCGACAGGGCGTACGAAAGGCTACACCTTC	-	TRBJ1-2	TRBD1	TRBV27
CAWRANGITDRAYGYTF	TGTGCCTGGAGAGCTAACGGTATTACCGACAGGGCATATGGCTACACCTTC	many	TRBJ1-2	TRBD1	TRBV30
CASSGRGADNYGYTF	TGTGCCAGCAGCGGCAGGGGCGCCGATAACTATGGCTACACCTTC	many	TRBJ1-2	-	TRBV11-2
CATSESAGDPDTQYF	TGTGCCACCAGTGAATCTGCGGGAGACCCAGATACGCAGTATTTT	-	TRBJ2-3	TRBD2	TRBV24-1
CANSLGESTVGETQYF	TGTGCCAACAGCTTAGGGGAATCGACGGTGGGGGAGACCCAGTACTTC	-	TRBJ2-5	-	TRBV11-1
CASSSLGGVVEQFF	TGTGCCAGCAGCTCCCTTGGAGGGGTCGTTGAGCAGTTCTTC	-	TRBJ2-1	-	TRBV5-6
CASSFSAEGRQETQYF	TGTGCCAGCAGCTTCTCCGCGGAGGGAAGGCAAGAGACCCAGTACTTC	many	TRBJ2-5	-	TRBV7-9
CASSFGSGGADTQYF	TGTGCCAGCAGCTTCGGCAGCGGGGGCGCAGATACGCAGTATTTT	-	TRBJ2-3	TRBD2	TRBV7-2
CASSTNAAQPTEQFF	TGTGCCAGCAGCACCAATGCAGCGCAGCCCACGGAGCAGTTCTTC	few	TRBJ2-1	-	TRBV28
CASSLNPGPDTQYF	TGTGCCAGCAGCCTAAACCCCGGGCCAGATACGCAGTATTTT	many	TRBJ2-3	-	TRBV11-2
CASSEVARSYGYTF	TGTGCCAGCAGTGAAGTGGCTCGGAGCTATGGCTACACCTTC	many	TRBJ1-2	-	TRBV2
CASSLWWRDGYTF	TGTGCCAGCAGTCTTTGGTGGAGAGATGGCTACACCTTC	-	TRBJ1-2	-	TRBV28
CASSGTRGGRSSYEQYF	TGTGCCAGCAGTGGAACACGGGGGGGACGAAGCTCCTACGAGCAGTACTTC	-	TRBJ2-7	TRBD2	TRBV6-1
CASSPGQGTYGYTF	TGTGCCAGCAGCCCGGGACAGGGCACCTATGGCTACACCTTC	many	TRBJ1-2	TRBD1	TRBV11-2
CAWTLWGLAFF	TGTGCCTGGACCCTATGGGGGTTGGCTTTCTTT	many	TRBJ1-1	-	TRBV30
CASSLGLAVYEQYF	TGTGCCAGCAGTTTAGGGCTAGCGGTCTACGAGCAGTACTTC	many	TRBJ2-7	TRBD2	TRBV12-3/TRBV12-4
CASSTPGLATQTQYF	TGTGCCAGCAGTACCCCGGGACTAGCTACGCAGACCCAGTACTTC	-	TRBJ2-5	TRBD2	TRBV27
CASSEGQGVYEQYF	TGTGCCAGCAGCGAGGGACAGGGGGTCTACGAGCAGTACTTC	many	TRBJ2-7	TRBD1	TRBV7-2
CASSDLGSETNEKLFF	TGTGCCAGCAGTGACCTAGGATCGGAAACTAATGAAAAACTGTTTTTT	-	TRBJ1-4	-	TRBV6-1
CASSAQVGQPQHF	TGTGCCAGCAGCGCACAGGTCGGACAGCCCCAGCATTTT	many	TRBJ1-5	-	TRBV7-9
CATSEFAGMNEQFF	TGTGCCACCAGTGAGTTCGCAGGGATGAATGAGCAGTTCTTC	-	TRBJ2-1	-	TRBV24-1
CASSEVGLAGGPAYNEQFF	TGTGCCAGCAGTGAGGTGGGACTAGCGGGAGGGCCGGCCTACAATGAGCAGTTCTTC	-	TRBJ2-1	TRBD2	TRBV2
CASSPPALTYEQYF	TGTGCCAGCAGTCCCCCGGCACTTACCTACGAGCAGTACTTC	many	TRBJ2-7	-	TRBV28
CASSSTGETQYF	TGTGCCAGCAGCTCCACGGGTGAGACCCAGTACTTC	many	TRBJ2-5	-	TRBV13
CASSRPSYEQYF	TGTGCCAGTTCAAGACCATCCTACGAGCAGTACTTC	-	TRBJ2-7	-	TRBV28
CASSQVDQGLYGYTF	TGTGCCAGCAGCCAAGTTGACCAGGGGCTCTATGGCTACACCTTC	-	TRBJ1-2	-	TRBV3-1
CASSPRSDRVQETQYF	TGTGCCAGCAGCCCCCGGAGTGACCGAGTACAAGAGACCCAGTACTTC	few	TRBJ2-5	-	TRBV9
CASSQDPREGLDEQYF	TGTGCCAGCAGCCAAGACCCTCGGGAGGGCCTAGACGAGCAGTACTTC	few	TRBJ2-7	TRBD2	TRBV14
CASSFGQGGGETQYF	TGTGCCAGCAGTTTCGGACAGGGGGGCGGGGAGACCCAGTACTTC	-	TRBJ2-5	TRBD1	TRBV27
CASSQDWTANNEQFF	TGCGCCAGCAGCCAAGATTGGACGGCCAACAATGAGCAGTTCTTC	-	TRBJ2-1	-	TRBV4-3
CASSQARGTSEKLFF	TGTGCCAGCAGCCAAGCTAGAGGGACGAGTGAAAAACTGTTTTTT	-	TRBJ1-4	-	TRBV14
CASSLDLLGKAFF	TGCGCCAGCAGCTTGGACCTCTTGGGGAAAGCTTTCTTT	few	TRBJ1-1	-	TRBV5-1
CASTGQGKRETYEQYF	TGCGCCAGCACGGGACAGGGTAAGAGAGAAACCTACGAGCAGTACTTC	many	TRBJ2-7	TRBD1	TRBV5-1
CATSRVAGGDTGELFF	TGTGCCACCAGCAGAGTAGCAGGGGGAGACACCGGGGAGCTGTTTTTT	few	TRBJ2-2	TRBD1	TRBV15
CATSDTGKGTEAFF	TGTGCCACCAGTGATACCGGGAAAGGCACTGAAGCTTTCTTT	-	TRBJ1-1	-	TRBV24-1
CASSLYRGRYEQYF	TGTGCCAGCAGTTTATACAGGGGACGCTACGAGCAGTACTTC	few	TRBJ2-7	TRBD1	TRBV27
CASSLSGIAGAEQYF	TGTGCCAGCAGCCTCTCGGGGATAGCGGGAGCCGAGCAGTACTTC	-	TRBJ2-7	TRBD2	TRBV6-2/TRBV6-3
CATSRGEETQYF	TGTGCCACCTCGCGGGGAGAAGAGACCCAGTACTTC	many	TRBJ2-5	-	TRBV7-9